Listed below are T cell receptor beta chains from one sample, sequenced in a study of response to subunit inactivated influenza vaccine. MiXCR was run by TCRdb on the RT-PCR reads, yielding one entry per CDR3 protein. The sample carries a few hundred thousand distinct CDR3 sequences, 20% to 25% recorded once. This specimen consisted of PBMCs from blood, obtained around 22 months after vaccination. Receptors were obtained from a man between 50 and 75 years old who received an inactivated influenza vaccine. Each CDR3 is given with its conserved first and last residue. D genes are given only for firm matches. Size tells how often a clone was seen (once, few, many) or the class of an expanded clone, and some rows leave it out.

clone size: few; D gene: TRBD1; J gene: TRBJ1-1; V gene: TRBV30; CDR3 DNA: TGTGCCTGGAGTGTACTACAGGGGGCTGAAGCTTTCTTT; CDR3 protein: CAWSVLQGAEAFF
clone size: few; D gene: .; J gene: TRBJ1-2; V gene: TRBV20-1; CDR3 DNA: TGCAGTGCTAGAAGTCAGGACTATGGCTACACCTTC; CDR3 protein: CSARSQDYGYTF
clone size: .; D gene: .; J gene: TRBJ2-1; V gene: TRBV4-2; CDR3 DNA: TGTGCCAGCAGCCGCAACGCCGGGTCCTCCTACAATGAGCAGTTCTTC; CDR3 protein: CASSRNAGSSYNEQFF
clone size: .; D gene: TRBD1; J gene: TRBJ2-1; V gene: TRBV6-2/TRBV6-3; CDR3 DNA: TGTGCCAGCAGTTTACAGGGGGATTCCTACAATGAGCAGTTCTTC; CDR3 protein: CASSLQGDSYNEQFF
clone size: .; D gene: TRBD1; J gene: TRBJ2-3; V gene: TRBV15; CDR3 DNA: TGTGCCACCAGCGTCGACAGGGGGGGGAATACGCAGTATTTT; CDR3 protein: CATSVDRGGNTQYF
clone size: .; D gene: .; J gene: TRBJ1-1; V gene: TRBV5-1; CDR3 DNA: TGCGCCAGCAGCATAGCGGGGGGCGCGGACACTGAAGCTTTCTTT; CDR3 protein: CASSIAGGADTEAFF
clone size: .; D gene: TRBD2; J gene: TRBJ2-3; V gene: TRBV5-1; CDR3 DNA: TGCGCCAGCAGCTTGGATCGGCGGGAGCTCACAGATACGCAGTATTTT; CDR3 protein: CASSLDRRELTDTQYF
clone size: .; D gene: TRBD2; J gene: TRBJ2-3; V gene: TRBV6-1; CDR3 DNA: TGTGCCAGCAGACCTGATCTAGCGGGAGGGACAGATACGCAGTATTTT; CDR3 protein: CASRPDLAGGTDTQYF
clone size: .; D gene: TRBD1; J gene: TRBJ1-5; V gene: TRBV20-1; CDR3 DNA: TGCAGTGCTTACAGGGGGCTAGACAATCAGCCCCAGCATTTT; CDR3 protein: CSAYRGLDNQPQHF
clone size: .; D gene: .; J gene: TRBJ2-7; V gene: TRBV5-1; CDR3 DNA: TGCGCCAGCAGCTTGGGGTCGTTAAGGGAGCAGTACTTC; CDR3 protein: CASSLGSLREQYF
clone size: .; D gene: TRBD2; J gene: TRBJ2-1; V gene: TRBV20-1; CDR3 DNA: TGCAGTGCTAGAGGGACTAGCGGGGTACTTCGGCAGTTCTTC; CDR3 protein: CSARGTSGVLRQFF
clone size: .; D gene: .; J gene: TRBJ1-2; V gene: TRBV20-1; CDR3 DNA: TGCAGTGCTGATGGGGGTTATGGCTACACCTTC; CDR3 protein: CSADGGYGYTF
clone size: many; D gene: .; J gene: TRBJ1-1; V gene: TRBV11-2; CDR3 DNA: TGTGCCAGCAATCCAACACTCATGAACACTGAAGCTTTCTTT; CDR3 protein: CASNPTLMNTEAFF
clone size: .; D gene: .; J gene: TRBJ2-3; V gene: TRBV14; CDR3 DNA: TGTGCCAGCAGCCCGAGGTTAAGGGGCACAGATACGCAGTATTTT; CDR3 protein: CASSPRLRGTDTQYF
clone size: many; D gene: .; J gene: TRBJ1-4; V gene: TRBV5-1; CDR3 DNA: TGCGCCAGCAGCTTGGTTGGTCCGAATGAAAAACTGTTTTTT; CDR3 protein: CASSLVGPNEKLFF
clone size: .; D gene: .; J gene: TRBJ2-7; V gene: TRBV20-1; CDR3 DNA: TGCAGTGCTACAAATCAGGGATACGAGCAGTACTTC; CDR3 protein: CSATNQGYEQYF
clone size: few; D gene: TRBD1; J gene: TRBJ1-1; V gene: TRBV18; CDR3 DNA: TGTGCCAGCTCACCACCAGGACAGGGAAGGACTGAAGCTTTCTTT; CDR3 protein: CASSPPGQGRTEAFF
clone size: .; D gene: .; J gene: TRBJ1-2; V gene: TRBV4-3; CDR3 DNA: TGCGCCAGCAGCCAAGGTTGGGGAGATAACTATGGCTACACCTTC; CDR3 protein: CASSQGWGDNYGYTF
clone size: few; D gene: .; J gene: TRBJ2-1; V gene: TRBV7-9; CDR3 DNA: TGTGCCAGCAGCTTAGCGCTGAGGAACTCCTACAATGAGCAGTTCTTC; CDR3 protein: CASSLALRNSYNEQFF
clone size: .; D gene: .; J gene: TRBJ1-2; V gene: TRBV27; CDR3 DNA: TGTGCCAGCAGTTTATACGGGGGGCGTATAGGCTACACCTTC; CDR3 protein: CASSLYGGRIGYTF
clone size: .; D gene: TRBD1; J gene: TRBJ1-6; V gene: TRBV4-3; CDR3 DNA: TGCGCCAGCAGCCAAGAATGGTACAGGGGATCACCCCTCCACTTT; CDR3 protein: CASSQEWYRGSPLHF
clone size: many; D gene: TRBD1; J gene: TRBJ1-5; V gene: TRBV6-2/TRBV6-3; CDR3 DNA: TGTGCCAGCAGGGGGACAGGGGATAGCAATCAGCCCCAGCATTTT; CDR3 protein: CASRGTGDSNQPQHF
clone size: .; D gene: .; J gene: TRBJ1-6; V gene: TRBV28; CDR3 DNA: TGTGCCAGCAGTCCCAGGCGGGTAAATAATTCACCCCTCCACTTT; CDR3 protein: CASSPRRVNNSPLHF
clone size: few; D gene: TRBD1; J gene: TRBJ2-1; V gene: TRBV29-1; CDR3 DNA: TGCAGCGTTGAGGACGGACAGGGGTCCGGTGAGCAGTTCTTC; CDR3 protein: CSVEDGQGSGEQFF
clone size: many; D gene: .; J gene: TRBJ1-1; V gene: TRBV5-1; CDR3 DNA: TGCGCCAGCAGCTTCTCACAGATGAACACTGAAGCTTTCTTT; CDR3 protein: CASSFSQMNTEAFF
clone size: many; D gene: TRBD1; J gene: TRBJ1-1; V gene: TRBV20-1; CDR3 DNA: TGCAGTGCTAATTATGGACAGGGCTTACCTGAAGCTTTCTTT; CDR3 protein: CSANYGQGLPEAFF
clone size: few; D gene: .; J gene: TRBJ2-1; V gene: TRBV21-1; CDR3 DNA: TGTGCCAGCAGCCCCTGGACTGCAAGCTCCTACAATGAGCAGTTCTTC; CDR3 protein: CASSPWTASSYNEQFF
clone size: once; D gene: .; J gene: TRBJ2-7; V gene: TRBV6-2/TRBV6-3; CDR3 DNA: TGTGCCAGCCCCTTGATGGTCGCCTACGAGCAGTACTTC; CDR3 protein: CASPLMVAYEQYF
clone size: few; D gene: .; J gene: TRBJ2-6; V gene: TRBV11-2; CDR3 DNA: TGTGCCAGCAGCCCCCCATTAGGCTCTGGGGCCAACGTCCTGACTTTC; CDR3 protein: CASSPPLGSGANVLTF
clone size: many; D gene: .; J gene: TRBJ1-1; V gene: TRBV30; CDR3 DNA: TGTGCCTGGAGTCTTGACAAGAACACTGAAGCTTTCTTT; CDR3 protein: CAWSLDKNTEAFF
clone size: many; D gene: TRBD1; J gene: TRBJ1-1; V gene: TRBV5-5; CDR3 DNA: TGTGCCAGCGGGGTACAGGGGGGGCCTGAAGCTTTCTTT; CDR3 protein: CASGVQGGPEAFF
clone size: .; D gene: .; J gene: TRBJ2-3; V gene: TRBV7-8; CDR3 DNA: TGTGCCAGCAGCCCCTGGGGCACAGATACGCAGTATTTT; CDR3 protein: CASSPWGTDTQYF
clone size: many; D gene: .; J gene: TRBJ1-4; V gene: TRBV4-1; CDR3 DNA: TGCGCCAGCAGCCAGCCCGGACGAGGAGAAAAACTGTTTTTT; CDR3 protein: CASSQPGRGEKLFF
clone size: many; D gene: .; J gene: TRBJ1-5; V gene: TRBV7-8; CDR3 DNA: TGTGCCAGCAGCCCCCCGGACGGTGGGGCCCAGCATTTT; CDR3 protein: CASSPPDGGAQHF
clone size: .; D gene: .; J gene: TRBJ2-2; V gene: TRBV7-2; CDR3 DNA: TGTGCCAGCCACCGGGCGGAGAACACCGGGGAGCTGTTTTTT; CDR3 protein: CASHRAENTGELFF
clone size: .; D gene: .; J gene: TRBJ2-5; V gene: TRBV5-6; CDR3 DNA: TGTGCCAGCAGCTTGGTTATTGGCTTGGGCCAAGAGACCCAGTACTTC; CDR3 protein: CASSLVIGLGQETQYF
clone size: .; D gene: .; J gene: TRBJ1-4; V gene: TRBV23-1; CDR3 DNA: TGCGCCAGCAGTCGCCGCTGGGGGTCCCTGGGGGACTGTTTTTTT; CDR3 protein: CASSRRWGSLGDCFF
clone size: few; D gene: .; J gene: TRBJ1-1; V gene: TRBV6-1; CDR3 DNA: TGTGCCAGCAGTAAAACGACAGTGAACACTGAAGCTTTCTTT; CDR3 protein: CASSKTTVNTEAFF
clone size: many; D gene: TRBD1; J gene: TRBJ1-1; V gene: TRBV19; CDR3 DNA: TGTGCCAGTAGTAGCCCCGATACAGGGGACACTGAAGCTTTCTTT; CDR3 protein: CASSSPDTGDTEAFF
clone size: many; D gene: .; J gene: TRBJ1-1; V gene: TRBV5-1; CDR3 DNA: TGCGCCAGCAGCTGGACAGTGAACACTGAAGCTTTCTTT; CDR3 protein: CASSWTVNTEAFF
clone size: .; D gene: TRBD2; J gene: TRBJ2-3; V gene: TRBV28; CDR3 DNA: TGTGCCAGCACCACGTCGGGACTAGGGGTAGATACGCAGTATTTT; CDR3 protein: CASTTSGLGVDTQYF
clone size: .; D gene: .; J gene: TRBJ1-5; V gene: TRBV27; CDR3 DNA: TGTGCCAGCAGGGGGCCGTATAGCAATCAGCCCCAGCATTTT; CDR3 protein: CASRGPYSNQPQHF
clone size: few; D gene: .; J gene: TRBJ2-7; V gene: TRBV5-4; CDR3 DNA: TGTGCCAGCAGCTTGGAACCGAGCTCCTACGAGCAGTACTTC; CDR3 protein: CASSLEPSSYEQYF
clone size: .; D gene: .; J gene: TRBJ1-1; V gene: TRBV6-2/TRBV6-3; CDR3 DNA: TGTGCCAGCAGCTTTCCCTATCTTGAAGCTTTCTTT; CDR3 protein: CASSFPYLEAFF
clone size: .; D gene: TRBD2; J gene: TRBJ2-1; V gene: TRBV29-1; CDR3 DNA: TGCAGCGTTGAAGGGACTAGCGGGAGGGCCGTCGGGCAGTTCTTC; CDR3 protein: CSVEGTSGRAVGQFF
clone size: few; D gene: .; J gene: TRBJ1-3; V gene: TRBV30; CDR3 DNA: TGTGCCTTCAACCCCGGGGCAGCCCGGGACACCATATATTTT; CDR3 protein: CAFNPGAARDTIYF
clone size: .; D gene: .; J gene: TRBJ2-3; V gene: TRBV24-1; CDR3 DNA: TGTGCCACCAAAGAGGGGGATACGCAGTATTTT; CDR3 protein: CATKEGDTQYF
clone size: .; D gene: .; J gene: TRBJ2-3; V gene: TRBV28; CDR3 DNA: TGTGCCAGCACCCGTGGGAGCGGAGGCGCAGATACGCAGTATTTT; CDR3 protein: CASTRGSGGADTQYF
clone size: .; D gene: .; J gene: TRBJ2-7; V gene: TRBV2; CDR3 DNA: TGTGCCAGCGGTGGTGTCGAGCAGTACTTC; CDR3 protein: CASGGVEQYF
clone size: few; D gene: .; J gene: TRBJ2-3; V gene: TRBV24-1; CDR3 DNA: TGTGCCACCAGTGGCCGACAGATTAGCACAGATACGCAGTATTTT; CDR3 protein: CATSGRQISTDTQYF
clone size: once; D gene: .; J gene: TRBJ2-3; V gene: TRBV10-3; CDR3 DNA: TGTGCCATCAGTCGGGGTGATTCTAGCACAGATACGCAGTATTTT; CDR3 protein: CAISRGDSSTDTQYF
clone size: .; D gene: .; J gene: TRBJ1-1; V gene: TRBV5-1; CDR3 DNA: TGCGCCAGCAGCTTAAGCAGTAGCGCTGAAGCTTTCTTT; CDR3 protein: CASSLSSSAEAFF
clone size: few; D gene: TRBD1; J gene: TRBJ1-3; V gene: TRBV6-1; CDR3 DNA: TGTGCCAGCAGACAGGGGCTGTTCTCTGGAAACACCATATATTTT; CDR3 protein: CASRQGLFSGNTIYF
clone size: .; D gene: .; J gene: TRBJ2-2; V gene: TRBV20-1; CDR3 DNA: TGCAGTGCTAGAGATGCGGCCTCGAGGGGGGAGCTGTTTTTT; CDR3 protein: CSARDAASRGELFF
clone size: .; D gene: .; J gene: TRBJ2-7; V gene: TRBV25-1; CDR3 DNA: TGTGCCAGCAGTGATACCGGGACTCGGGATTACGAGCAGTACTTC; CDR3 protein: CASSDTGTRDYEQYF
clone size: few; D gene: TRBD2; J gene: TRBJ2-1; V gene: TRBV6-5; CDR3 DNA: TGTGCCAGCAGTTCCGGACTAGCGGGGGGGAGCTCCTACAATGAGCAGTTCTTC; CDR3 protein: CASSSGLAGGSSYNEQFF
clone size: few; D gene: .; J gene: TRBJ1-6; V gene: TRBV6-2/TRBV6-3; CDR3 DNA: TGTGCCAGCAGTCCCTGGTCAGGGAGGAATTCACCCCTCCACTTT; CDR3 protein: CASSPWSGRNSPLHF
clone size: .; D gene: TRBD2; J gene: TRBJ2-6; V gene: TRBV29-1; CDR3 DNA: TGCAGCGCAAGGACTAGCGGGGCCAACGTCCTGACTTTC; CDR3 protein: CSARTSGANVLTF
clone size: .; D gene: TRBD1; J gene: TRBJ1-5; V gene: TRBV20-1; CDR3 DNA: TGCAGTGCTAGAGTGGTGACAGGGGCCAATCAGCCCCAGCATTTT; CDR3 protein: CSARVVTGANQPQHF
clone size: few; D gene: .; J gene: TRBJ1-2; V gene: TRBV7-2; CDR3 DNA: TGTGCCAGCAGCCCCCGGGACCGGTATGGCTACACCTTC; CDR3 protein: CASSPRDRYGYTF